The TCR beta chain under discussion was sequenced for a study of T cell clusters in autoimmune cytopenias. This clonotype is medium-sized (0.01 to 0.1%) by frequency. Each sample's input was about 270 ng genomic DNA, roughly 38,000 genome equivalents. Multiplex touch-down PCR amplified TRB using TRB-A and TRB-B pools in one tube. TCRdb re-analyzed the multiplex PCR reads; it lists each CDR3 protein once, without DNA. The sample holds 5,000 or so distinct CDR3 sequences. The data also belong to a second study, concerning T cell repertoires in aging, cancer and after chemotherapy.

The sample comprised peripheral blood. This clonotype was obtained from a human donor in good health.

The CDR3 sequence is CASSYVRGAYEQYF. The chain recombines TRBV6-5 with TRBJ2-7; TCRdb picks TRBD1, but there is no DNA to check that call. CDR3 length: 14 amino acids. Germline loops: CDR1 MNHEY, CDR2 SVGAGI.